Listed below are T cell receptor beta chains from one sample, sequenced in a study of glioma-infiltrating T cells after dendritic cell vaccination. Clones were read by immunoSEQ multiplex PCR, and TCRdb kept only the in-frame ones, dropping some. The sample holds 50,000 to 80,000 clones, 82% seen once. Specimen: blood, collected before dendritic cell vaccination. The receptors were gathered from a human donor with glioblastoma. The conserved cysteine and the conserved F or W are not part of the CDR3 here. The size field is filled for only some rows; it gives once, few, many or a size class.

V gene	J gene	clone size	CDR3 protein
TRBV6-5	TRBJ1-1	once	ASEGQGENTEAF
TRBV19	TRBJ2-1	NA	ASSILSSSGATNEQF
TRBV5-1	TRBJ2-1	once	ASSAGQGLDEQF
TRBV6-1	TRBJ1-1	NA	ASSELGASTEAF
TRBV7-2	TRBJ2-3	NA	ASSHSGGARDTQY
TRBV19	TRBJ1-1	NA	ASSIVGTVMNTEAF
TRBV30	TRBJ1-1	NA	ALGRGNTEAF
TRBV27	TRBJ1-6	NA	ASSLYPGINSPLH
TRBV2	TRBJ2-5	NA	ASNRGGPETQY
TRBV7-2	TRBJ1-2	NA	ASSQIQGARSYGYT
TRBV5-1	TRBJ2-5	NA	ASRPGTGGWETQY
TRBV5-1	TRBJ1-1	NA	ASSLEGQGGTEAF
TRBV7-9	TRBJ1-1	NA	ASSPQGTEAF
TRBV5-1	TRBJ2-5	NA	ASTKDTQETQY
TRBV21-1	TRBJ1-6	NA	ASSRGTVISFYNSPLH
TRBV7-2	TRBJ1-5	NA	ASSLDLQGPQH
TRBV28	TRBJ2-5	NA	ASSLRAPETQY
TRBV6-5	TRBJ2-7	once	ASSSAGTGSYEQY
TRBV5-1	TRBJ1-1	few	ASSSKEGGAGEAF
TRBV4-2	TRBJ2-3	NA	ASSQETSGGVTTDTQY